This paragraph covers one T cell receptor (beta chain) sequence. This receptor's antigen is unknown. It has no much larger one-base neighbor in the sample; base qualities were not kept. These data originate in a study of long-term antiretroviral therapy in people with HIV (dated 2022 in TCRdb). Background for the entire study: Collection of the earliest samples took place about a decade ahead of the 2015 WHO recommendation for immediate ART, at a time when ART was typically delayed until CD4 counts fell. A retrospective serial study tested whether ART initiation and durable HIV suppression were associated with changes in peripheral blood TRB repertoire composition and diversity. A total of 150 to 200 cryopreserved PBMC samples came from a few dozen adults with confirmed HIV infection and were collected serially over a mean of roughly six years (range 1-12). Among the 30 to 35 participants with HIV, eleven were female. No cross-contamination during QIAcube processing turned up in test extractions that ran a monoclonal T-cell line alongside 30 or so polyclonal samples.

The CDR1 and CDR2 encoded by the germline V gene are SGHVS and FQNEAQ. The CDR3 contains 14 residues, cysteine and phenylalanine counted. The only DNA kept is the CDR3, 42 bases in frame from the first base. V ends up 5 bases short and J 2 bases short, with an unmatched junction base count of 5. Here is what the overall study found, with its caveats: Narrower CDR3 length ranges were observed in HIV repertoires than in controls, and an antigen-experienced repertoire with only a slight naive shift after ART was suggested by the network structure. Inferences about post-ART repertoire changes are limited because no data were available on ART adherence, viral resistance or therapy changes. Because cell numbers in pre-ART samples were limited, unsorted PBMC were profiled instead of sorted CD4+ and CD8+ T cells. Since PBMC availability was limited, sequencing covered only the TCR beta chain, with no alpha chain pairing. At every time point, the repertoire was dominated by expanded TRB clones first identified before ART initiation, although this dominance fluctuated and, in many PLHIV, declined after ART. The samples were dated from about 2003 to 2017, and the ART regimens that were used may be less effective than current ART regimens. ART initiation was associated with a significant increase in TRB diversity, but diversity stayed significantly below transplant donor controls even after long-term ART.

Inclusion was restricted to participants for whom at least one PBMC sample before ART initiation and at least two post-ART samples were available. Every participant with HIV received treatment in the United States of America. Before DNA extraction, cryopreserved samples of about 0.9-10 million PBMC were thawed and then washed. At the time of the earliest PBMC sample, participants with HIV were aged between roughly 23 and 60 years. PBMC samples from each participant spanned 1-4 timepoints before ART initiation and 2-8 timepoints after ART initiation, with a median of 7 samples. For every participant, serial HIV viral load, CD4+ T-cell count, ART history and demographic data were obtained. A Qiagen kit on a QIAcube was used to extract genomic DNA from unsorted PBMC, with samples processed in batches of 12. The immunoSEQ hsTCRB v3.0 assay was used at survey level resolution to sequence the TRB variable region. A depth of about 40,000-50,000 T-cell genomes per sample was targeted for TRB sequencing. Pooled TRB libraries were sequenced on an Illumina MiSeq with a v3 150-cycle kit. The original pipeline was this. Repertoire analysis ran in R within a reproducible Nextflow workflow covering QC, data transformation and analysis. LymphoSeq2, an R package for exploring AIRR-Seq data, was used to implement the custom analyses. Four samples yielding fewer than 5000 total TRB sequences were excluded, leaving around 190 analyzed HIV repertoires. Of the roughly 190 retained HIV repertoires, 59 were collected before and under 150 after ART initiation. Repertoires were downsampled to 5000 TRB nucleotide sequences, with summary statistics averaged over 100 downsampling iterations. TRB sequences were retained for analysis only if CDR3 regions of at least seven amino acids were present. Diversity was measured with a Shannon entropy-derived clonality score and the Gini coefficient. In repertoire networks, the top 5000 CDR3 amino acid sequences were linked whenever an edit distance of one separated two sequences. GLIPH2 predicted antigen specificity groups and MHC restriction for TRB CDR3 amino acid sequences. Known CMV, EBV, HIV or tissue antigen associations were flagged by matching CDR3 amino acid sequences against VDJdb and McPAS-TCR. Pre-ART, post-ART and control groups were compared with Wilcoxon signed-rank tests and Holm-Bonferroni correction. TCRdb took this table from immuneACCESS and kept in-frame rearrangements with V and J called. Such tables lack part of the clones; where checked against another copy, unresolved V genes explain under half of the gap, and the rest is unexplained. The V and J calls and clone size were taken over from that table, and D and trimming were inferred from the DNA. The sample yields some 11,000 clones; around 80% were counted once. The biggest ten clones account for roughly 18% of the sample.

The chain was built from TRBV7-8 and TRBJ2-5; 7 bases in between match TRBD1. The sample consisted of unsorted PBMCs, taken just over 8 years after starting antiretroviral therapy. The source of this sequence is a man in his forties or fifties with HIV. The CDR3 reads as follows: CASSLGGRQETQYF. The sequence in DNA is TGTGCCAGCAGCCTAGGGGGCAGGCAAGAGACCCAGTACTTC.